The 3 T cell receptor beta chains reported below all come from one sample, sequenced in a study of identical twins. A single record per CDR3 protein comes from TCRdb applying MiXCR to the 5' RACE reads. This table holds roughly 250,000 distinct CDR3 sequences, 7% found once. A further study also used this sample, focusing on yellow fever vaccine responses in identical twins.

The sequencing sample was made of memory (CD45RO+) T cells sorted from blood. These TCRs come from a young woman in good health.

This clonotype was picked up a small number of times. The chain combines TRBV7-8 with TRBJ2-1; 10 bases fit TRBD2. CDR1 is SGHVS and CDR2 is FQNEAQ in the germline V gene. After removal of 1 base from V and 8 bases from J, the junction contained 8 bases not matched to a gene. CDR3 length: 16 residues. The DNA of the CDR3 is TGTGCCAGCAGCTTAGTGGGGCTAGCGGGAGATCATGAGCAGTTCTTC. Translated: CASSLVGLAGDHEQFF.

The chain carries TRBV11-2 and TRBJ2-1, with TRBD2 matching over 8 bases. V lost 5 bases to trimming and J lost 5 bases; unmatched junction nucleotides: 14. The V gene's germline CDR1 is SGHAT and CDR2 FQNNGV. This CDR3 comprises 17 residues. The DNA for the CDR3 is TGTGCCAGCAGCCCCCAAGCGGGAGAAAAGGGGGACAATGAGCAGTTCTTC. Protein sequence: CASSPQAGEKGDNEQFF. Filled out from reference TRBV11-2 and TRBJ2-1, the complete variable domain reads EAGVAQSPRYKIIEKRQSVAFWCNPISGHATLYWYQQILGQGPKLLIQFQNNGVVDDSQLPKDRFSAERLKGVDSTLKIQPAKLEDSAVYLCASSPQAGEKGDNEQFFGPGTRLTVL.

The rearrangement uses TRBV12-3 or TRBV12-4 and TRBJ2-1, with D possibly TRBD2 on 5 matching bases. Trimming stripped 1 base from V and 2 bases from J, with 12 bases between. The CDR3 runs 16 residues. CDR3 coding DNA: TGTGCCAGCAGTTTAGATTCGCGGGTGGCCTACAATGAGCAGTTCTTC. This encodes CASSLDSRVAYNEQFF.